This T cell receptor beta chain was identified during a study of blood T cell repertoires in COVID-19. About the research overall: Acute and convalescent COVID-19 samples came from the United States, Italy and Spain. T cells, B-cell-depleted T cells, or PBMCs provided the cDNA or gDNA that served as material.

Original processing methods: Amplification of reference gene primers provided the estimated nucleated cell counts. Some clones are missing from TCRdb's copy, which holds only in-frame ones; the method was immunoSEQ multiplex PCR. V, J and clone size reflect that table, while D and trimming were determined from the DNA. The repertoire holds around 210,000 clones, with roughly 90% as singletons. This TCR was recovered from a woman aged 70 to 79 with acute or convalescent COVID-19. Sequencing was performed on peripheral blood.

For the CDR3, the DNA is TGCGCCAGCAGCTTGTCGTTCAACACTGAAGCTTTCTTT. Translated, it gives CASSLSFNTEAFF. This chain uses TRBV5-1 with TRBJ1-1; D ambiguous. Germline assignment: CDR1 SGHRS and CDR2 YFSETQ. The V end was cut by 1 base, the J end by 2 bases, with 6 bases between. The CDR3 loop spans 13 amino acids.